This T cell receptor beta chain was profiled in a study of blood T cell repertoires in COVID-19. Study summary: Donors in the United States, Italy and Spain gave samples during acute or convalescent COVID-19. Nucleic acid was either cDNA or gDNA, and it came from T cells, B-cell-depleted T cells, or PBMCs.

There are 17 residues in the CDR3. The germline V gene has CDR1 SGHRS and CDR2 YFSETQ. V lost 0 bases and J lost 3; bases outside the gene matches: 6. The authors' processing: Reference gene primer amplification gave nucleated cell count estimates. TCRdb's copy holds only in-frame clones and misses some; the assay was immunoSEQ multiplex PCR. V, J and clone size are those of that table, while D and trimming were read from the DNA. Of roughly 190,000 clones in the sample, around 86% are singletons; the top ten hold about 5.7%. The sequenced material came from peripheral blood. This TCR was sampled from a woman in her thirties or forties with acute or convalescent COVID-19. V and J are TRBV5-1 and TRBJ2-5; TRBD1 agrees at 12 bases. The DNA of the CDR3 is TGCGCCAGCAGCTTGGGCGGGACAGGGGGCGCCGAAGAGACCCAGTACTTC. Protein product: CASSLGGTGGAEETQYF.